This T cell receptor (beta chain) was identified in a study of radiation and T cells in renal cell carcinoma. Notes on the study in general: Irradiated tumors held more dominant CDR3 motifs than control tumors.

As to this clone: Its antigen remains unidentified.

Treatment reported: treatment-naive control, cytoreductive nephrectomy. Control tumors came from treatment-naive patients without prior radiation. The patient's renal cell carcinoma had clear cell pathology. Germline V CDR1 and CDR2: MNHEY, SMNVEV (reference sequence). This CDR3 contains 12 residues. J gave up 4 bases and V 8 bases, and 5 bases lay outside the gene matches. Assay used: immunoSEQ multiplex PCR; TCRdb lists only in-frame clones, some missing. The data show about 3,700 clones, over 70% seen once. The material was tumor tissue, obtained from a patient whose treatment was nephrectomy without radiotherapy. The gene calls are TRBV27 and TRBJ2-7; 7 bases map to TRBD1. The receptor's source is a man in his fifties with renal cell carcinoma. CDR3 sequence reads: CASGTVLYEQYF. Here the CDR3 DNA reads TGTGCCAGCGGGACAGTACTATACGAGCAGTACTTC.